The 21 T cell receptor beta chains below were found in one sample sequenced in a study of blood T cell repertoires in COVID-19. Sequenced by immunoSEQ multiplex PCR; TCRdb stores in-frame clones only, minus some. The sample shows a few hundred thousand clones, about 87% of them seen only once. Sequencing input: peripheral blood. The origin of the receptors is a man aged 55 to 70 who had recovered from COVID-19.

V is TRBV7-9 and J is TRBJ1-5; a possible D gene is TRBD1 (6 bases). V shed 4 bases and J shed 3 bases, with 7 bases lying between them. This CDR3 region has 13 residues. Germline V lookup: CDR1 SEHNR, CDR2 FQNEAQ (reference sequence). DNA of the CDR3: TGTGCCAGCAGCTGGGACAACAATCAGCCCCAGCATTTT. It encodes CASSWDNNQPQHF.

To note about this clone: The junction shows a germline mismatch at one end, possibly a read error. The rearrangement links TRBV3-1 (or the pseudogene TRBV3-2) to TRBJ1-5; the D is unclear. The CDR3 is 15 amino acids. Looked up from germline, CDR1 is LGHDT and CDR2 is YNNKEL (reference sequence). Here the CDR3 DNA reads TGTGCCAGCAGACAAGATGGGCGGGCCTATCAGCCCCAGCATTTT. This encodes CASRQDGRAYQPQHF.

V gene TRBV6-5 combines with J gene TRBJ1-5, with D possibly matching TRBD1 (6 bases). The CDR3 consists of 15 residues. Trimming pared 6 bases from V and 1 base from J, leaving 13 bases between. Per germline, CDR1 MNHEY and CDR2 SVGAGI. CDR3 amino acids: CASRKAGASNQPQHF. For the CDR3, the DNA is TGTGCCAGCAGAAAGGCAGGGGCGAGCAATCAGCCCCAGCATTTT.

This chain connects TRBV7-2 to TRBJ1-2; D unresolved. V was clipped by 2 bases and J by 0 bases, with 10 bases between them. Germline values: CDR1 SGHTA, CDR2 FQGNSA. The CDR3 is 15 amino acids. CDR3: CASSLSLATNYGYTF. In DNA form, the CDR3 reads TGTGCCAGCAGCTTAAGCCTCGCTACTAACTATGGCTACACCTTC. Drawing the rest from reference TRBV7-2 and TRBJ1-2, the complete variable domain is GAGVSQSPSNKVTEKGKDVELRCDPISGHTALYWYRQSLGQGLEFLIYFQGNSAPDKSGLPSDRFSAERTGGSVSTLTIQRTQQEDSAVYLCASSLSLATNYGYTFGSGTRLTVV.

V gene TRBV30 combines with J gene TRBJ1-3; weak D call: TRBD1 (6 bases). From germline, CDR1 is GTSNPN and CDR2 SVGIG (reference sequence). This CDR3 has 14 residues. V was pared by 3 bases and J by 4 bases, with 13 bases between. The CDR3 reads CAWSEGDAGNTIYF. CDR3 bases: TGTGCCTGGAGCGAGGGGGACGCGGGAAACACCATATATTTT.

The chain employs TRBV2 and TRBJ2-2; 8 bases line up with TRBD2. Germline V gene lookup returns CDR1 SNHLY and CDR2 FYNNEI. CDR3 size: 15 residues. Trimming at V came to 1 base and at J to 3 bases, leaving 1 base not matched to a gene. The CDR3 nucleotides are TGTGCCAGCAGTGAAGACGGGGGGGACACCGGGGAGCTGTTTTTT. Translation: CASSEDGGDTGELFF.

This rearrangement joins TRBV24-1 to TRBJ2-7; 8 nucleotides align to TRBD1. Germline CDR1 reads KGHDR; CDR2 reads SFDVKD. The ends lost 3 bases at V and 0 bases at J; junction bases unmatched: 15. This CDR3 is built from 19 residues. This CDR3 reads CATSDNLRYTGTGSYEQYF. The CDR3 DNA is TGTGCCACCAGTGATAACCTGCGATACACCGGGACAGGCTCCTACGAGCAGTACTTC.

This clone was recorded only once. This CDR3 reads CASSQSPKSNQPQHF. CDR3 coding DNA: TGTGCCAGCAGCCAATCCCCCAAGAGTAATCAGCCCCAGCATTTT. This chain connects TRBV16 to TRBJ1-5, with D unclear. The CDR3 spans 15 residues. Germline CDR1 KGHSY, CDR2 FQNENV. Trimming stripped 0 bases from V and 4 bases from J, with 10 bases between.

This sequence joins TRBV18 and TRBJ2-1; a possible D gene is TRBD2 (5 bases). This CDR3 has 14 residues. Trimming stripped 2 bases from V and 9 bases from J, with 14 bases between. Looked up from germline, CDR1 is KGHSH and CDR2 is LQKENI. CDR3 sequence (DNA): TGTGCCAGCTCACCAGGTATAGGAGGTAGTGAGCAGTTCTTC. Amino acids: CASSPGIGGSEQFF.

This rearrangement joins TRBV19 to TRBJ1-6, with 9 bases that match TRBD1. Germline V gene lookup returns CDR1 LNHDA and CDR2 SQIVND (reference sequence). This CDR3 comprises 14 residues. V shed 9 bases and J 8 bases; nucleotides not matched to a gene: 8. CDR3 sequence reads: CASRSGTGYSPLHF. For the CDR3, the DNA is TGTGCCAGCAGATCCGGGACAGGGTATTCACCCCTCCACTTT.

This chain connects TRBV28 to TRBJ2-7; a possible D gene is TRBD2 (6 bases). Deletions cut 6 bases from V and 5 bases from J, with 14 bases between. CDR1 and CDR2 (germline): MDHEN, SYDVKM. The CDR3 has 13 amino acids. The CDR3, as DNA: TGTGCCAGCAGGTCCCCGGGGGTGGACGAGCAGTACTTC. Translated, it gives CASRSPGVDEQYF.

The rearrangement joins TRBV5-4 to TRBJ2-5; the match to TRBD1 covers 11 bases. This CDR3 has 16 residues. Germline V CDR1 and CDR2: SGHNT, YYREEE (reference sequence). V shed 2 bases and J 4 bases; nucleotides not matched to a gene: 7. The CDR3 DNA is TGTGCCAGCAGCTTATCGGGACAGGGGGTCGGAGAGACCCAGTACTTC. Residues: CASSLSGQGVGETQYF.

As concerns this clone: Distinct nucleotide sequences in the sample also encode this CDR3. The chain is built from TRBV5-1 and TRBJ1-2; TRBD1 is a possible D gene (6 bases). Trimming took off 4 bases at V and 2 bases at J, with 9 bases between the two ends. CDR1 SGHRS and CDR2 YFSETQ come from the germline V gene. The CDR3 consists of 13 residues. CDR3 sequence reads: CASSQQGNYGYTF. In nucleotides, the CDR3 is TGCGCCAGCAGCCAACAGGGAAACTATGGCTACACCTTC.

The chain employs TRBV11-2 and TRBJ1-1; TRBD1 agrees at 7 bases. This CDR3 spans 15 amino acids. CDR1 is SGHAT, CDR2 FQNNGV, per germline. Trimming cost V 4 bases and J 4 bases; bases outside gene matches: 9. The CDR3 DNA sequence: TGTGCCAGCAGCTCGCTGACAGGGTGGGCCACTGAAGCTTTCTTT. Its protein is CASSSLTGWATEAFF.

The chain joins TRBV3-1 (or the pseudogene TRBV3-2) to TRBJ2-7; tentative D call: TRBD1 (5 bases). Trimming stripped 1 base from V and 3 bases from J, with 13 bases between. Germline values: CDR1 LGHDT, CDR2 YNNKEL (reference sequence). The CDR3 runs to 15 residues. CDR3 residues: CASSQAQGDLYEQYF. The DNA for the CDR3 is TGTGCCAGCAGCCAAGCGCAGGGCGACCTCTACGAGCAGTACTTC.

At least ten counts were recorded for this clone. V gene TRBV27 combines with J gene TRBJ2-7, with a tentative D call TRBD2 (5 bases). CDR3 size: 16 residues. Germline-derived CDR1 and CDR2 are MNHEY and SMNVEV (reference sequence). The V and J ends lost 4 bases and 5 bases respectively, with 21 bases between them. CDR3 protein: CASSSRLTSGSNEQYF. The DNA of the CDR3 is TGTGCCAGCAGTTCCCGTCTGACGTCGGGGTCGAACGAGCAGTACTTC.

The V and J genes are TRBV19 and TRBJ1-5; 10 bases agree with TRBD1. The CDR3 runs 18 residues. Germline-derived CDR1 and CDR2 are LNHDA and SQIVND (reference sequence). V lost 5 bases, J lost 0 bases, and 10 bases stayed unmatched. The CDR3 spells CASSRGTGARGSNQPQHF. In DNA form, the CDR3 reads TGTGCCAGTAGTCGTGGGACAGGGGCGCGGGGTAGCAATCAGCCCCAGCATTTT.

This chain links TRBV11-2 with TRBJ1-5, with TRBD1 matching 10 bases. Germline loops: CDR1 SGHAT, CDR2 FQNNGV. Trimming removed 5 bases from V and 5 bases from J; junction bases left unmatched: 9. The CDR3 extends over 16 amino acids. CDR3 sequence reads: CASSPGTGVGDQPQHF. In DNA form, the CDR3 reads TGTGCCAGCAGCCCAGGGACAGGGGTAGGTGATCAGCCCCAGCATTTT.

The CDR3 coding sequence is TGTGCCAGCAGCTTAGATAGCAGTTTCGGACTCCGGTACTTC. Translation gives CASSLDSSFGLRYF. The genes are TRBV11-2 and TRBJ2-7, with a possible D match to TRBD2 (5 bases). The CDR3 spans 14 residues. Trimming took off 0 bases at V and 12 bases at J, with 18 bases between the two ends. The germline V gene has CDR1 SGHAT and CDR2 FQNNGV.

V gene TRBV10-2 combines with J gene TRBJ1-3; 7 positions match TRBD1. The germline V gene encodes CDR1 WSHSY and CDR2 SAAADI. This CDR3 comprises 16 residues. The V gene end was trimmed by 2 bases and the J gene end by 3 bases; junction bases not matched to a gene: 7. The CDR3 protein is CASSERQGSDGNTIYF. CDR3 DNA sequence: TGCGCCAGCAGTGAGCGACAGGGATCAGATGGAAACACCATATATTTT.

This clone was detected only once. J is TRBJ1-1 and V is TRBV27; possible D gene TRBD1, 5 bases. Per the germline V gene, CDR1 is MNHEY and CDR2 is SMNVEV (reference sequence). Trimming took 6 bases from V and 1 from J, leaving 9 bases between them. CDR3 length: 13 amino acids. The CDR3 region is CASRPDRNTEAFF. The CDR3 nucleotides are TGTGCCAGCAGGCCAGACAGGAACACTGAAGCTTTCTTT.